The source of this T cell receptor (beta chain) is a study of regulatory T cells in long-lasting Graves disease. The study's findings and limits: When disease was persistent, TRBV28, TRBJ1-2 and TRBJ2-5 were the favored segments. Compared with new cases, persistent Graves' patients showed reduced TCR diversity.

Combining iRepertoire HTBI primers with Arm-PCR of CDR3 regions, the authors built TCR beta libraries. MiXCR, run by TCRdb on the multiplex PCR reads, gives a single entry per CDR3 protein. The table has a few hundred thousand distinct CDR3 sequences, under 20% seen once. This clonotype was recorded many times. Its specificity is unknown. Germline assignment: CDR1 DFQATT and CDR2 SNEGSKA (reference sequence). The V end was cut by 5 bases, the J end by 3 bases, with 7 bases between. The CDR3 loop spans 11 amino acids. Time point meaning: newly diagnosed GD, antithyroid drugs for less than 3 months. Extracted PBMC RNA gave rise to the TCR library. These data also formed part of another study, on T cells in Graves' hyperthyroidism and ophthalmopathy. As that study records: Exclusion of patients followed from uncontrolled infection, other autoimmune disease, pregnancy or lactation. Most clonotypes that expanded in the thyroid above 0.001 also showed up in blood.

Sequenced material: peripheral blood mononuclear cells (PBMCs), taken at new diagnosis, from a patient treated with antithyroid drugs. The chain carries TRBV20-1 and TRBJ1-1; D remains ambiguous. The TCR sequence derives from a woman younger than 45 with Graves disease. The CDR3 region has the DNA TGCAGTGCTGGCGGGGACACTGAAGCTTTCTTT. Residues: CSAGGDTEAFF.